This T cell receptor beta chain was captured by sequencing in a study of T-cell reconstitution after alpha-beta-depleted transplantation in children. V dropped 6 bases and J dropped 5; count of bases not matched to a gene: 16. Germline CDR1 is LNHDA and CDR2 is SQIVND (reference sequence). The CDR3 extends over 16 amino acids. Unique molecular identifiers were incorporated into the prepared TCRbeta library. MiXCR, run by TCRdb on the PCR reads, gives a single entry per CDR3 protein. Of approximately 800,000 distinct CDR3 sequences listed, roughly 16% were seen once; the top ten hold about 4.6%. General observations from the study: By one year post-transplant, T-cell counts and diversity largely arose from T cells that were newly produced. Alpha-beta T cells about two months after transplant reportedly derived from several hundred expanded graft clones. Surviving recipient T cells and intrathymic progenitors accounted for some patients' high TCRbeta diversity at day 60.

This clonotype was seen just once. Its matching antigen is unknown. The TCR was taken from a male patient under 18 who had a stem cell transplant for acute lymphoblastic leukemia, so the T cells may come from the graft donor. This rearrangement joins TRBV19 to TRBJ2-7; 7 bases align to TRBD1. The material was PBMCs, mostly from graft donor cells, obtained 360 days after TCRalphabeta/CD19-depleted stem cell transplant. CDR3 nucleotides: TGTGCCAGTAGAATGAGGGACAGTTTAATCGGCCACGAGCAGTACTTC. This translates into CASRMRDSLIGHEQYF.